The entry that follows covers one TCR beta chain sequence. The germline V gene encodes CDR1 GTSNPN and CDR2 SVGIG (reference sequence). CDR3 length equals 15 residues. The V end was cut by 3 bases, the J end by 0 bases, with 13 bases between. The protocol was immunoSEQ multiplex PCR, while the TCRdb copy is restricted to in-frame clones and leaves out a portion. This table holds roughly 79,000 clones, approximately 90% found once. This sample stems from a study of T cell responses to AZD1222 COVID-19 vaccine. J is TRBJ2-3 and V is TRBV30, with D tentatively TRBD1 (6 bases). This TCR derives from an adult in good health. Sequencing used peripheral blood, obtained on day 0 of MenACWY control vaccination. DNA of the CDR3: TGTGCCTGGAGCACCGGGACATTAAGCACAGATACGCAGTATTTT. It codes for CAWSTGTLSTDTQYF.